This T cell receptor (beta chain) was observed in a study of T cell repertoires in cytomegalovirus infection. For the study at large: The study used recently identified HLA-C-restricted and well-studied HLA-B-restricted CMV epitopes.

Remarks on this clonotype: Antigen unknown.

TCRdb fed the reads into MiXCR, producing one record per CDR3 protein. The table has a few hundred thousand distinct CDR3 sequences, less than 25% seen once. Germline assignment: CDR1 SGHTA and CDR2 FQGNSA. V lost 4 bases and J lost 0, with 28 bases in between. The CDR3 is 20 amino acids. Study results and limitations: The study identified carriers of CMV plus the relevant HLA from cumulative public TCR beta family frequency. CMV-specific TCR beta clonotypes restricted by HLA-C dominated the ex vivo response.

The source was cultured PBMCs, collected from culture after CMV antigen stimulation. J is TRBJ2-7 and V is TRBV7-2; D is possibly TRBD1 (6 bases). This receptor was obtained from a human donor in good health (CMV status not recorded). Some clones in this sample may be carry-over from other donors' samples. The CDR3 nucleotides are TGTGCCAGCAGCTCAACCGGGACAATCACGCGCGACTTAAGCTCCTACGAGCAGTACTTC. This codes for CASSSTGTITRDLSSYEQYF.